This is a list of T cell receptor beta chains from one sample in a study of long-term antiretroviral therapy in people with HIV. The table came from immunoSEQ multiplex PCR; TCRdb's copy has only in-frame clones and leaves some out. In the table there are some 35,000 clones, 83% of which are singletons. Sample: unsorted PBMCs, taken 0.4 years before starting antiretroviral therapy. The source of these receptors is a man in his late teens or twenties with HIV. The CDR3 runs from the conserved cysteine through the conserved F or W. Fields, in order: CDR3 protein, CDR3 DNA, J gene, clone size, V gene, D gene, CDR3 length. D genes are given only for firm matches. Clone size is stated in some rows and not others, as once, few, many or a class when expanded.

CDR3aa: CASSQEGGLRAPGNTIYF
CDR3nt: TGCGCCAGCAGCCAAGAGGGGGGACTGAGGGCCCCTGGAAACACCATATATTTT
j_gene: TRBJ1-3
abundance: NA
v_gene: TRBV4-1
d_gene: NA
len: 18

CDR3aa: CASTGGFGYTF
CDR3nt: TGTGCCTCGACAGGGGGCTTTGGCTACACCTTC
j_gene: TRBJ1-2
abundance: few
v_gene: TRBV30
d_gene: TRBD1
len: 11

CDR3aa: CASSLGLGLAAGELFF
CDR3nt: TGTGCCAGCAGTTTAGGCTTGGGCCTAGCGGCCGGGGAGCTGTTTTTT
j_gene: TRBJ2-2
abundance: NA
v_gene: TRBV28
d_gene: TRBD2
len: 16

CDR3aa: CASSDGGAGYNEQFF
CDR3nt: TGCGCCAGCAGTGACGGGGGGGCCGGGTACAATGAGCAGTTCTTC
j_gene: TRBJ2-1
abundance: NA
v_gene: TRBV10-1
d_gene: TRBD2
len: 15

CDR3aa: CASSLRRGVDEQFF
CDR3nt: TGTGCCAGCAGCTTACGGAGAGGGGTCGATGAGCAGTTCTTC
j_gene: TRBJ2-1
abundance: NA
v_gene: TRBV7-2
d_gene: NA
len: 14

CDR3aa: CASSPWTADYEQYF
CDR3nt: TGTGCCAGCAGTCCCTGGACAGCAGACTACGAGCAGTACTTC
j_gene: TRBJ2-7
abundance: few
v_gene: TRBV28
d_gene: NA
len: 14

CDR3aa: CASSEWKGATEAFF
CDR3nt: TGTGCCAGCAGTGAATGGAAGGGGGCGACTGAAGCTTTCTTT
j_gene: TRBJ1-1
abundance: NA
v_gene: TRBV25-1
d_gene: TRBD1
len: 14

CDR3aa: CASSPTSLYSSYNSPLHF
CDR3nt: TGTGCCAGCAGTCCGACCTCGCTATATAGCTCCTATAATTCACCCCTCCACTTT
j_gene: TRBJ1-6
abundance: few
v_gene: TRBV27
d_gene: NA
len: 18

CDR3aa: CASSVRQGEDEQFF
CDR3nt: TGTGCCAGCAGCGTGCGACAGGGTGAGGATGAGCAGTTCTTC
j_gene: TRBJ2-1
abundance: NA
v_gene: TRBV5-4
d_gene: TRBD1
len: 14

CDR3aa: CASSVVGVTDTQYF
CDR3nt: TGTGCCAGCAGCGTAGTGGGTGTCACAGATACGCAGTATTTT
j_gene: TRBJ2-3
abundance: NA
v_gene: TRBV9
d_gene: NA
len: 14

CDR3aa: CASSRPGGGETQYF
CDR3nt: TGTGCCAGCAGCCGCCCCGGAGGAGGAGAGACCCAGTACTTC
j_gene: TRBJ2-5
abundance: NA
v_gene: TRBV7-9
d_gene: NA
len: 14

CDR3aa: CASSYSGQVNSPLHF
CDR3nt: TGTGCCAGCAGTTACTCGGGACAGGTTAATTCACCCCTCCACTTT
j_gene: TRBJ1-6
abundance: few
v_gene: TRBV6-5
d_gene: TRBD1
len: 15

CDR3aa: CASIRGQAGEQYF
CDR3nt: TGTGCCAGTATCCGTGGACAGGCGGGGGAGCAGTACTTC
j_gene: TRBJ2-7
abundance: NA
v_gene: TRBV27
d_gene: NA
len: 13

CDR3aa: CASSVTSTYNEQFF
CDR3nt: TGTGCCAGCAGCGTAACATCAACCTACAATGAGCAGTTCTTC
j_gene: TRBJ2-1
abundance: NA
v_gene: TRBV9
d_gene: NA
len: 14

CDR3aa: CSVGRQGADTEAFF
CDR3nt: TGCAGCGTGGGCCGACAGGGGGCCGACACTGAAGCTTTCTTT
j_gene: TRBJ1-1
abundance: NA
v_gene: TRBV29-1
d_gene: TRBD1
len: 14

CDR3aa: CASSLGLTDLHYGYTF
CDR3nt: TGCGCCAGCAGCTTGGGATTGACCGACCTTCACTATGGCTACACCTTC
j_gene: TRBJ1-2
abundance: once
v_gene: TRBV5-1
d_gene: NA
len: 16

CDR3aa: CASSPGTANQETQYF
CDR3nt: TGCGCCAGCAGCCCAGGGACAGCCAATCAAGAGACCCAGTACTTC
j_gene: TRBJ2-5
abundance: NA
v_gene: TRBV5-1
d_gene: TRBD1
len: 15

CDR3aa: CASSLDRDSQFF
CDR3nt: TGTGCCAGCAGCTTAGATAGGGACTCGCAGTTCTTC
j_gene: TRBJ2-1
abundance: NA
v_gene: TRBV7-2
d_gene: NA
len: 12

CDR3aa: CASGRSSGNTIYF
CDR3nt: TGTGCCAGCGGAAGGTCTTCGGGAAACACCATATATTTT
j_gene: TRBJ1-3
abundance: NA
v_gene: TRBV2
d_gene: NA
len: 13

CDR3aa: CSVKGGSYNEQFF
CDR3nt: TGCAGCGTTAAAGGGGGGTCCTACAATGAGCAGTTCTTC
j_gene: TRBJ2-1
abundance: NA
v_gene: TRBV29-1
d_gene: NA
len: 13

CDR3aa: CASSYLQGNSGNTIYF
CDR3nt: TGTGCCAGCAGTTACTTACAGGGGAACTCTGGAAACACCATATATTTT
j_gene: TRBJ1-3
abundance: NA
v_gene: TRBV6-5
d_gene: TRBD1
len: 16

CDR3aa: CAISGGLGSLADTQYF
CDR3nt: TGTGCCATCAGTGGGGGACTGGGGAGCTTAGCAGATACGCAGTATTTT
j_gene: TRBJ2-3
abundance: NA
v_gene: TRBV10-3
d_gene: NA
len: 16

CDR3aa: CASSTTGTAYEQYF
CDR3nt: TGTGCCAGCAGTACGACAGGGACTGCCTACGAGCAGTACTTC
j_gene: TRBJ2-7
abundance: NA
v_gene: TRBV27
d_gene: NA
len: 14

CDR3aa: CASSPQASSAASTDTQYF
CDR3nt: TGTGCCAGCAGCCCACAGGCCTCTAGCGCAGCCTCCACAGATACGCAGTATTTT
j_gene: TRBJ2-3
abundance: NA
v_gene: TRBV4-2
d_gene: NA
len: 18

CDR3aa: CASSVQPGLAGEGTGELFF
CDR3nt: TGTGCCAGCAGCGTACAGCCGGGACTAGCGGGTGAAGGGACCGGGGAGCTGTTTTTT
j_gene: TRBJ2-2
abundance: NA
v_gene: TRBV7-2
d_gene: TRBD2
len: 19

CDR3aa: CAGQKEWTEAFF
CDR3nt: TGTGCCGGCCAGAAGGAATGGACTGAAGCTTTCTTT
j_gene: TRBJ1-1
abundance: NA
v_gene: TRBV30
d_gene: NA
len: 12

CDR3aa: CASSYGISGGAYEQYF
CDR3nt: TGTGCCAGCAGTTACGGGATTAGCGGGGGGGCCTACGAGCAGTACTTC
j_gene: TRBJ2-7
abundance: NA
v_gene: TRBV6-5
d_gene: TRBD2
len: 16

CDR3aa: CASSLAADRNYGYTF
CDR3nt: TGTGCCAGCAGCTTAGCTGCGGACAGAAACTATGGCTACACCTTC
j_gene: TRBJ1-2
abundance: NA
v_gene: TRBV7-9
d_gene: NA
len: 15

CDR3aa: CASSPGTANTGELFF
CDR3nt: TGTGCCAGCAGCCCCGGGACAGCGAACACCGGGGAGCTGTTTTTT
j_gene: TRBJ2-2
abundance: few
v_gene: TRBV25-1
d_gene: TRBD1
len: 15

CDR3aa: CASTERTGGREEKLFF
CDR3nt: TGTGCCAGCACCGAAAGGACAGGGGGCCGAGAGGAAAAACTGTTTTTT
j_gene: TRBJ1-4
abundance: NA
v_gene: TRBV11-2
d_gene: TRBD1
len: 16

CDR3aa: CASSLGQGSNSPLHF
CDR3nt: TGTGCCAGCAGTTTGGGACAGGGTAGTAATTCACCCCTCCACTTT
j_gene: TRBJ1-6
abundance: NA
v_gene: TRBV27
d_gene: TRBD1
len: 15

CDR3aa: CASSLWDRSGGYTF
CDR3nt: TGTGCCAGCAGTTTATGGGACAGGTCGGGTGGCTACACCTTC
j_gene: TRBJ1-2
abundance: NA
v_gene: TRBV27
d_gene: TRBD1
len: 14

CDR3aa: CASSLAGIRTGVNTEAFF
CDR3nt: TGTGCCAGCAGCTTGGCCGGGATTCGGACAGGGGTGAACACTGAAGCTTTCTTT
j_gene: TRBJ1-1
abundance: NA
v_gene: TRBV5-6
d_gene: TRBD1
len: 18

CDR3aa: CASSSIQGENYGYTF
CDR3nt: TGTGCCAGCAGTTCAATACAGGGGGAGAACTATGGCTACACCTTC
j_gene: TRBJ1-2
abundance: NA
v_gene: TRBV28
d_gene: TRBD1
len: 15

CDR3aa: CASSRLAGGDETQYF
CDR3nt: TGTGCCAGCTCCAGACTAGCGGGAGGGGATGAGACCCAGTACTTC
j_gene: TRBJ2-5
abundance: NA
v_gene: TRBV19
d_gene: TRBD2
len: 15

CDR3aa: CASSPRKWTVSGNTIYF
CDR3nt: TGTGCCAGCTCACCAAGGAAATGGACAGTGTCTGGAAACACCATATATTTT
j_gene: TRBJ1-3
abundance: NA
v_gene: TRBV18
d_gene: NA
len: 17

CDR3aa: CASSLVRTSGNTIYF
CDR3nt: TGTGCCAGCAGCTTAGTAAGAACCTCTGGAAACACCATATATTTT
j_gene: TRBJ1-3
abundance: NA
v_gene: TRBV7-8
d_gene: NA
len: 15

CDR3aa: CASGASGSSETQYF
CDR3nt: TGTGCCAGCGGGGCTAGCGGGAGTTCAGAGACCCAGTACTTC
j_gene: TRBJ2-5
abundance: NA
v_gene: TRBV5-4
d_gene: TRBD2
len: 14

CDR3aa: CASSLESGWVDPSYNEQFF
CDR3nt: TGTGCCAGCAGCTTAGAATCGGGGTGGGTGGACCCCTCCTACAATGAGCAGTTCTTC
j_gene: TRBJ2-1
abundance: NA
v_gene: TRBV7-8
d_gene: NA
len: 19

CDR3aa: CASSESAAGGEQYF
CDR3nt: TGCGCCAGCAGTGAGTCAGCTGCCGGCGGGGAGCAGTACTTC
j_gene: TRBJ2-7
abundance: NA
v_gene: TRBV10-2
d_gene: NA
len: 14

CDR3aa: CASSSRTSGSSNEQFF
CDR3nt: TGTGCCAGCAGCTCCCGGACTAGCGGGAGCTCCAATGAGCAGTTCTTC
j_gene: TRBJ2-1
abundance: NA
v_gene: TRBV7-3
d_gene: TRBD2
len: 16

CDR3aa: CASSLEGGRGTGELFF
CDR3nt: TGTGCCAGCAGCTTAGAAGGGGGTCGTGGCACCGGGGAGCTGTTTTTT
j_gene: TRBJ2-2
abundance: NA
v_gene: TRBV7-8
d_gene: NA
len: 16

CDR3aa: CASSLGQGLGYTF
CDR3nt: TGCGCCAGCAGCTTGGGCCAGGGTCTGGGCTACACCTTC
j_gene: TRBJ1-2
abundance: once
v_gene: TRBV5-1
d_gene: NA
len: 13

CDR3aa: CASSPRGGAGSGELFF
CDR3nt: TGTGCCAGCTCACCACGCGGGGGTGCAGGGTCCGGGGAGCTGTTTTTT
j_gene: TRBJ2-2
abundance: NA
v_gene: TRBV18
d_gene: TRBD2
len: 16

CDR3aa: CASSQSPGTSGRMNTQYF
CDR3nt: TGTGCCAGCAGCCAAAGCCCCGGGACTAGCGGGAGAATGAATACGCAGTATTTT
j_gene: TRBJ2-3
abundance: once
v_gene: TRBV7-2
d_gene: TRBD2
len: 18

CDR3aa: CASSDVSGAGETQYF
CDR3nt: TGTGCCAGCAGTGATGTATCAGGGGCGGGGGAGACCCAGTACTTC
j_gene: TRBJ2-5
abundance: NA
v_gene: TRBV25-1
d_gene: NA
len: 15

CDR3aa: CASSGRSNTGELFF
CDR3nt: TGTGCCAGCAGCGGCCGTTCGAACACCGGGGAGCTGTTTTTT
j_gene: TRBJ2-2
abundance: NA
v_gene: TRBV9
d_gene: NA
len: 14

CDR3aa: CASSLRGAGEQFF
CDR3nt: TGTGCCAGCAGCTTAAGGGGGGCAGGTGAGCAGTTCTTC
j_gene: TRBJ2-1
abundance: NA
v_gene: TRBV7-2
d_gene: NA
len: 13

CDR3aa: CASSFLGADTQYF
CDR3nt: TGTGCCAGCAGTTTCCTGGGGGCAGATACGCAGTATTTT
j_gene: TRBJ2-3
abundance: NA
v_gene: TRBV27
d_gene: NA
len: 13

CDR3aa: CASSPARIANYGYTF
CDR3nt: TGTGCCAGCTCACCAGCCCGCATAGCTAACTATGGCTACACCTTC
j_gene: TRBJ1-2
abundance: NA
v_gene: TRBV18
d_gene: NA
len: 15

CDR3aa: CASRGGMPQHF
CDR3nt: TGTGCCAGCAGAGGAGGGATGCCCCAGCATTTT
j_gene: TRBJ1-5
abundance: few
v_gene: TRBV28
d_gene: NA
len: 11

CDR3aa: CASSVASGTFEQYF
CDR3nt: TGTGCCAGCAGCGTAGCTAGCGGCACTTTTGAGCAGTACTTC
j_gene: TRBJ2-7
abundance: NA
v_gene: TRBV9
d_gene: TRBD2
len: 14

CDR3aa: CASSLEQGRPTGELFF
CDR3nt: TGTGCCAGCAGCTTAGAACAGGGAAGGCCCACCGGGGAGCTGTTTTTT
j_gene: TRBJ2-2
abundance: NA
v_gene: TRBV7-8
d_gene: NA
len: 16

CDR3aa: CASSRGLAGADEQFF
CDR3nt: TGTGCCAGCAGTCGGGGACTAGCGGGAGCCGATGAGCAGTTCTTC
j_gene: TRBJ2-1
abundance: NA
v_gene: TRBV4-2
d_gene: TRBD2
len: 15

CDR3aa: CASSPAGTGRNEQYF
CDR3nt: TGTGCCAGCAGCCCAGCAGGGACAGGGCGCAACGAGCAGTACTTC
j_gene: TRBJ2-7
abundance: once
v_gene: TRBV13
d_gene: TRBD1
len: 15

CDR3aa: CASSGLRRGRGLGGYTF
CDR3nt: TGTGCCAGCAGCGGGCTACGGAGGGGCAGGGGGCTTGGTGGCTACACCTTC
j_gene: TRBJ1-2
abundance: NA
v_gene: TRBV5-7
d_gene: TRBD1
len: 17